This T cell receptor beta chain stems from a study of identical twins. Trimming left V 0 bases short and J 5 bases short, with 11 bases between. CDR1 and CDR2 from the germline V gene are SQVTM and ANQGSEA. This CDR3 has 13 amino acids. A few counts support this clonotype. Its antigen is undetermined. Study findings and constraints: There were fewer insertions in abundant cord blood beta clonotypes, but memory repertoires showed no such pattern.

TCRdb re-called the 5' RACE reads with MiXCR, one entry per CDR3 protein. Seen here are 700,000 to 950,000 distinct CDR3 sequences, around 12% observed once, and the top ten hold around 1.6%. The data were also submitted as part of a second study, on yellow fever vaccine responses in identical twins.

The sample was PBMCs. The clonotype comes from a woman between 18 and 30 years old in good health. The chain couples TRBV29-1 to TRBJ2-7; tentative D call: TRBD2 (6 bases). The CDR3 DNA reads TGCAGCGTTGAAGATCGTGGGGGGAACGAGCAGTACTTC. It is translated as CSVEDRGGNEQYF.